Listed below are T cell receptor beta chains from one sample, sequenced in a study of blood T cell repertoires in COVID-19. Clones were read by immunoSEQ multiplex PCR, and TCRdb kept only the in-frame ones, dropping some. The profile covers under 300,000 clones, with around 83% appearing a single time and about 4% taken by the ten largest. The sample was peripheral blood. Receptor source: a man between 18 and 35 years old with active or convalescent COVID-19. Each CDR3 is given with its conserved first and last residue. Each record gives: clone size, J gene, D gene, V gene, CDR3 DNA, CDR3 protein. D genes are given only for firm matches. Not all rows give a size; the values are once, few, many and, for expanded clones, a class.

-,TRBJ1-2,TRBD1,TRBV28,TGTGCCAGCCTCAGGGCGGGACAGGGATATGGCTACACCTTC,CASLRAGQGYGYTF
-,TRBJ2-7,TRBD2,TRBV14,TGTGCCAGCAGCCCCCTGACTAGCGGGAGCCACGAGCAGTACTTC,CASSPLTSGSHEQYF
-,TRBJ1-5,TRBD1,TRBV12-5,TGTGCTAGTGGTTTTTGGACAGGGGTTCGGAATGAGCCCCAGCATTTT,CASGFWTGVRNEPQHF
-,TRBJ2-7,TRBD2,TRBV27,TGTGCCAGCACCCCTGGACCGGGACTAGGAACCTACGAGCAGTACTTC,CASTPGPGLGTYEQYF
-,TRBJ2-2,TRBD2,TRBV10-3,TGTGCCATCAGTCGACTAGCGGGTTCGAACACCGGGGAGCTGTTTTTT,CAISRLAGSNTGELFF
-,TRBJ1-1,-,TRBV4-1,TGCGCCAGCAGCCGAACAACCGCAGGGATCACGAACACTGAAGCTTTCTTT,CASSRTTAGITNTEAFF
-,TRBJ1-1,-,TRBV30,TGTGCCTGGAGCTGGACCGACTACCACATGAACACTGAAGCTTTCTTT,CAWSWTDYHMNTEAFF
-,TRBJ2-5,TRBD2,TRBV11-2,TGTGCCAGCAGCTTAGGGGGGTCGGGAGGATGGGAGACCCAGTACTTC,CASSLGGSGGWETQYF
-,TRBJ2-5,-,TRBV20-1,TGCAGGAAAACAATCGAGACCCAGTACTTC,CRKTIETQYF
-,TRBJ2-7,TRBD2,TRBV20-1,TGCAGTGCTAGTCCCCTTCCGCGGGGGGACGAGCAGTACTTC,CSASPLPRGDEQYF
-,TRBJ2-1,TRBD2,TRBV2,TGTGCCAGCAGTAAACTAGCGGGGGTCAATGAGCAGTTCTTC,CASSKLAGVNEQFF
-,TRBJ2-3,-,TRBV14,TGTGCCAGCAGCCAACATCTAACAGGCACAGATACGCAGTATTTT,CASSQHLTGTDTQYF
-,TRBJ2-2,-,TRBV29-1,TGCAGCGTCCGTCCCGGGGCGAACACCGGGGAGCTGTTTTTT,CSVRPGANTGELFF
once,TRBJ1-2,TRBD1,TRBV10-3,TGTGCCATCAGTGATTTCGGGGCGACAGGGAGGCTTGGCTACACCTTC,CAISDFGATGRLGYTF
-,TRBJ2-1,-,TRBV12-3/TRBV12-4,TGTGCCAGCAGTTTCGGAGCATCCAATGAGCAGTTCTTC,CASSFGASNEQFF
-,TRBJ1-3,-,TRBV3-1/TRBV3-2,TGTGCCAGCAGCCAAGATTACCCCCGACAGGCGCTCTCTGGAAACACCATATATTTT,CASSQDYPRQALSGNTIYF
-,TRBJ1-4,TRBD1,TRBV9,TGTGCCAGCAGCGTGGGGACAGGGCATGAAAAACTGTTTTTT,CASSVGTGHEKLFF
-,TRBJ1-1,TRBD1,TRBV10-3,TGTGCCATCACCGCGACAGGGGGCGAGACTGAAGCTTTCTTT,CAITATGGETEAFF
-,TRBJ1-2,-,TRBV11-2,TGTGCCAGCAGCTTATCGCTGGGGGGAAGTGGCTACACCTTC,CASSLSLGGSGYTF
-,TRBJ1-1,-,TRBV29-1,TGCAGCGTCGTCGGGGGACGGACCATGAACACTGAAGCTTTCTTT,CSVVGGRTMNTEAFF
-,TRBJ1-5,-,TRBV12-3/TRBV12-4,TGTGCCAGCAGTTCCAGGGAGGAGCAGCCCCAGCATTTT,CASSSREEQPQHF
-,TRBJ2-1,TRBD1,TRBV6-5,TGTGCCAGCAGTCGACAGGGGACTTCCAATGAGCAGTTCTTC,CASSRQGTSNEQFF
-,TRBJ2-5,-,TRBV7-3,TGTGCCAGCAGCCCCACCCCGAGCGGGCTAGGCGGGACCCAGTACTTC,CASSPTPSGLGGTQYF
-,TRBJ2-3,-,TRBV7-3,TGTGCCAGCAGCTTATATCCAGCGGGCCTAGGCCGCTATACGCAGTATTTT,CASSLYPAGLGRYTQYF
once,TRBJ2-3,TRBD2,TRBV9,TGTGCCAGCAGCGTGCGCGCGGGAGGACCAGATACGCAGTATTTT,CASSVRAGGPDTQYF
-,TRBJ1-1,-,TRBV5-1,TGCGCCAGCAGCTTAGGGGTGTTGAACACTGAAGCTTTCTTT,CASSLGVLNTEAFF
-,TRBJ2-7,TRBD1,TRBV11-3,TGTGCCAGCAGACGACAGGGGGCCTCCGAGCAGTACTTC,CASRRQGASEQYF
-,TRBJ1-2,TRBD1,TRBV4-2,TGTGCCAGCAGCCAACCCTTCCAGGGACAGGGGGCTGATGGCTACACCTTC,CASSQPFQGQGADGYTF
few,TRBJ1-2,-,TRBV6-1,TGTGCCAGCAGTGACGAAAGTTCGACAGCGTATGGCTACACCTTC,CASSDESSTAYGYTF
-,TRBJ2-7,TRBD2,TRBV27,TGTGCCAGCAGGAAGGGAGGGGACCGAACCTACGAGCAGTACTTC,CASRKGGDRTYEQYF
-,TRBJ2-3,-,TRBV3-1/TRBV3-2,TGTGCCAGCAGCCATGCAGCGGACTTCACAGATACGCAGTATTTT,CASSHAADFTDTQYF
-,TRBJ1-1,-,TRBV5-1,TGCGCCAGCAGCTTTGGGGCCACTGAAGCTTTCTTT,CASSFGATEAFF
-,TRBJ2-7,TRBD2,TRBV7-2,TGTGCCAGCAGCCGCACTAGCGGACCATACGAGCAGTACTTC,CASSRTSGPYEQYF
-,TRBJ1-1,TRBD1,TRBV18,TGTGCCAGCTCACCGACTGAGACAGGGGTAGGTGGCACTGAAGCTTTCTTT,CASSPTETGVGGTEAFF
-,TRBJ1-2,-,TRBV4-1,TGCGCCAGCAGCCAAGAAGGGAGGGATGGCTACACCTTC,CASSQEGRDGYTF
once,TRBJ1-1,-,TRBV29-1,TGCTGTACCGCGCCCCCGAACACTGAAGCTTTCTTT,CCTAPPNTEAFF
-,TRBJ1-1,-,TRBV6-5,TGTGCCAGCAGTTATGGGAGGACGGTCCTGCCTGAAGCTTTCTTT,CASSYGRTVLPEAFF
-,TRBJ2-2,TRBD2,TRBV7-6,TGTGCCAGCAGCTTTGAGACTAGCGTTGTGACCGGGGAGCTGTTTTTT,CASSFETSVVTGELFF
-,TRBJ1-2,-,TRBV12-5,TGTGCTAGTGGTCCGAGGGGGATAGTCTACACCTTC,CASGPRGIVYTF